The entry below gives a single TCR beta chain sequence along with its context. What it recognizes is unknown. V shed 0 bases and J 2 bases; nucleotides not matched to a gene: 5. The germline V gene has CDR1 SGDLS and CDR2 YYNGEE. The CDR3 consists of 17 residues. These data come from a study of T cell repertoires in cytomegalovirus infection. Study information: Evidence of both CMV infection and a matching HLA type came from public TCR beta signatures. Findings and limits, study-wide: Dominating the ex vivo response were TCR beta clonotypes that were CMV-specific and HLA-C-restricted.

Each CDR3 protein is one row after TCRdb ran MiXCR on the reads. The repertoire holds approximately 910,000 distinct CDR3 sequences, with around 32% as singletons. Here the sequenced sample was cultured CD8+ T cells from PBMCs, taken from culture after CMV antigen stimulation. The sequence was collected from a human donor in good health (CMV status not recorded). Some clones in this sample may be carry-over from other donors' samples. The chain is built from TRBV9 and TRBJ2-5; TRBD2 aligns across 12 bases. Written as DNA, the CDR3 is TGTGCCAGCAGCGTAGATTTGACTAGCGGGGGTCAAGAGACCCAGTACTTC. It yields the protein CASSVDLTSGGQETQYF.